This is a list of T cell receptor beta chains from one sample in a study of shared clonotypes between healthy human individuals. Method: immunoSEQ multiplex PCR; TCRdb's copy keeps in-frame clones and lacks some. The sample comprises some 740,000 clones, about 91% of which are singletons, and 24% rests with the top ten. The sample comprised naive CD8+ T cells sorted from blood. The source is a man aged 30-40 years in good health. CDR3s include the opening cysteine and the closing phenylalanine or tryptophan. The order of the fields is V gene, J gene, clone size, D gene, CDR3 protein, CDR3 DNA. The D gene is left open where the match is weak. The size of a clone is reported for some rows only, either as once, few or many, or as a class for expanded clones.

V: TRBV4-1
J: TRBJ2-1
size: .
D: .
CDR3: CASSQGSPGEQFF
DNA: TGCGCCAGCAGCCAAGGAAGTCCTGGGGAGCAGTTCTTC

V: TRBV7-9
J: TRBJ2-7
size: .
D: .
CDR3: CASRSDGHRVYEQYF
DNA: TGTGCCAGCAGATCCGACGGTCACAGGGTCTACGAGCAGTACTTC

V: TRBV9
J: TRBJ2-3
size: .
D: .
CDR3: CASSDPRDRSTDTQYF
DNA: TGTGCCAGCAGCGACCCGCGGGACAGAAGCACAGATACGCAGTATTTT

V: TRBV25-1
J: TRBJ2-7
size: .
D: .
CDR3: CASSASYEQYF
DNA: TGTGCCAGCAGTGCTAGCTACGAGCAGTACTTC

V: TRBV11-2
J: TRBJ2-1
size: .
D: TRBD2
CDR3: CASRLVGRAGNEQFF
DNA: TGTGCCAGCAGGCTGGTCGGGAGGGCCGGGAATGAGCAGTTCTTC

V: TRBV7-8
J: TRBJ2-1
size: once
D: .
CDR3: CASSLAGTPPSEQFF
DNA: TGTGCCAGCAGCTTAGCGGGGACTCCGCCAAGTGAGCAGTTCTTC

V: TRBV7-2
J: TRBJ2-3
size: once
D: TRBD2
CDR3: CASSLRGGSVGTDTQYF
DNA: TGTGCCAGCAGCCTGAGGGGAGGGAGCGTTGGGACAGATACGCAGTATTTT

V: TRBV5-6
J: TRBJ1-2
size: .
D: TRBD1
CDR3: CASRTSGTGIKDGYTF
DNA: TGTGCCAGCAGAACGTCCGGGACAGGGATTAAAGATGGCTACACCTTC

V: TRBV7-9
J: TRBJ2-3
size: once
D: .
CDR3: CASSLGIVDENANTQYF
DNA: TGTGCCAGCAGCTTGGGAATTGTCGATGAGAACGCAAATACGCAGTATTTT

V: TRBV25-1
J: TRBJ1-4
size: .
D: .
CDR3: CASSEFLVEKLFF
DNA: TGTGCCAGCAGTGAATTTTTAGTTGAAAAACTGTTTTTT

V: TRBV28
J: TRBJ2-6
size: .
D: .
CDR3: CASSTPSASGANVLTF
DNA: TGTGCCAGCAGTACACCGTCTGCCTCTGGGGCCAACGTCCTGACTTTC

V: TRBV29-1
J: TRBJ1-1
size: .
D: .
CDR3: CSVVLNTEAFF
DNA: TGCAGCGTTGTCTTAAACACTGAAGCTTTCTTT

V: TRBV19
J: TRBJ2-7
size: .
D: .
CDR3: CASSIRDTYEQYF
DNA: TGTGCCAGTAGTATAAGAGACACCTACGAGCAGTACTTC

V: TRBV4-1
J: TRBJ1-2
size: .
D: .
CDR3: CASSQAERDFYGYTF
DNA: TGCGCCAGCAGCCAAGCAGAGCGAGATTTCTATGGCTACACCTTC

V: TRBV15
J: TRBJ1-1
size: .
D: .
CDR3: CATSPGDGDTEAFF
DNA: TGTGCCACCAGCCCTGGGGACGGTGACACTGAAGCTTTCTTT

V: TRBV27
J: TRBJ2-7
size: .
D: TRBD2
CDR3: CASSLMGGSPYEQYF
DNA: TGTGCCAGCAGTCTTATGGGGGGGTCCCCCTACGAGCAGTACTTC

V: TRBV7-9
J: TRBJ2-5
size: .
D: .
CDR3: CASSFGALQETQYF
DNA: TGTGCCAGCAGCTTTGGGGCTTTACAAGAGACCCAGTACTTC

V: TRBV28
J: TRBJ2-1
size: many
D: .
CDR3: CASSLDPNEQFF
DNA: TGTGCCAGCAGTTTGGATCCCAATGAGCAGTTCTTC

V: TRBV5-1
J: TRBJ2-7
size: .
D: .
CDR3: CASSLWPGREQYF
DNA: TGCGCCAGCAGCTTGTGGCCTGGACGCGAGCAGTACTTC

V: TRBV7-3
J: TRBJ2-5
size: .
D: .
CDR3: CASRRYGEDQETQYF
DNA: TGTGCCAGCAGACGGTACGGGGAGGACCAAGAGACCCAGTACTTC

V: TRBV15
J: TRBJ1-3
size: .
D: .
CDR3: CATSSDRSSGNTIYF
DNA: TGTGCCACCAGCTCCGACAGGAGCTCTGGAAACACCATATATTTT

V: TRBV9
J: TRBJ2-5
size: .
D: .
CDR3: CASSSGGALLETQYF
DNA: TGTGCCAGCAGCTCAGGGGGGGCCCTCTTAGAGACCCAGTACTTC

V: TRBV30
J: TRBJ1-3
size: .
D: .
CDR3: CAWSVAGGAFRNTIYF
DNA: TGTGCCTGGAGTGTGGCGGGGGGCGCTTTCCGAAACACCATATATTTT

V: TRBV29-1
J: TRBJ2-2
size: .
D: .
CDR3: CSGLNAGGGGELFF
DNA: TGCAGCGGATTAAACGCAGGGGGAGGCGGGGAGCTGTTTTTT

V: TRBV7-9
J: TRBJ2-5
size: .
D: TRBD2
CDR3: CASSRGLAGPQETQYF
DNA: TGTGCCAGCAGCCGGGGACTAGCGGGGCCCCAAGAGACCCAGTACTTC

V: TRBV7-9
J: TRBJ2-1
size: .
D: TRBD2
CDR3: CASLSRASGGNEQFF
DNA: TGTGCCAGTCTCTCACGGGCTAGCGGTGGCAATGAGCAGTTCTTC

V: TRBV5-1
J: TRBJ2-3
size: .
D: TRBD2
CDR3: CASSGGGLAGTQYNTQYF
DNA: TGCGCCAGCAGCGGAGGCGGACTAGCGGGAACCCAATATAATACGCAGTATTTT

V: TRBV9
J: TRBJ2-3
size: .
D: TRBD2
CDR3: CASSVVAGGADTQYF
DNA: TGTGCCAGCAGCGTAGTTGCGGGAGGAGCAGATACGCAGTATTTT

V: TRBV7-2
J: TRBJ1-5
size: .
D: TRBD1
CDR3: CASREATGVNQPQHF
DNA: TGTGCCAGCAGAGAGGCAACAGGGGTCAATCAGCCCCAGCATTTT

V: TRBV15
J: TRBJ2-1
size: .
D: TRBD2
CDR3: CATSRETGLGDLQRQFF
DNA: TGTGCCACCAGCAGAGAAACTGGACTAGGGGATCTACAACGGCAGTTCTTC

V: TRBV7-9
J: TRBJ2-3
size: .
D: .
CDR3: CASSWGKADTQYF
DNA: TGTGCCAGCAGCTGGGGCAAAGCGGATACGCAGTATTTT

V: TRBV9
J: TRBJ1-2
size: .
D: .
CDR3: CASSARGEGYNYGYTF
DNA: TGTGCCAGCAGCGCCCGAGGAGAGGGCTATAACTATGGCTACACCTTC

V: TRBV7-9
J: TRBJ2-7
size: .
D: .
CDR3: CASSLASGIAYEQYF
DNA: TGTGCCAGCAGCTTAGCATCAGGGATCGCCTACGAGCAGTACTTC

V: TRBV27
J: TRBJ2-7
size: .
D: .
CDR3: CASSPFGSSYEQYF
DNA: TGTGCCAGCAGTCCCTTTGGCAGCTCCTACGAGCAGTACTTC

V: TRBV19
J: TRBJ2-1
size: .
D: TRBD2
CDR3: CASTSWAGGPIPEQFF
DNA: TGTGCCAGTACCTCTTGGGCGGGAGGGCCCATCCCTGAGCAGTTCTTC